This TCR beta chain was found in a study of shared clonotypes between healthy human individuals. Study-level points and caveats: Rarefaction revealed incomplete sorted-subset sequencing despite large depth. Clonotypes that were shared across a handful of donors made up approximately 5% of naive CD4 clonotypes.

In the study's own analysis: In the immunoSEQ data, sequences were junction-only and lacked quality scores, so filtering differed. Here immunoSEQ multiplex PCR was the method, and the copy in TCRdb shows in-frame clones only, minus some. V and J calls and clone size are as listed in that table; D and trimming were resolved from the DNA. The top ten clones hold more than 0.95% of a sample with some 2 million clones, approximately 94% of them seen once. The naive CD8 fraction comprised CD45RO-negative cells positively selected for CCR7 and excluded terminally differentiated effector memory CD45RA+ cells. This clone was recorded once. The antigen is not known. V was pared by 5 bases and J by 3 bases, with 2 bases of the junction left unmatched. The germline V gene has CDR1 MNHNS and CDR2 SASEGT. There are 14 residues in the CDR3.

This TCR was sampled from a man aged 18 to 29 in good health. The rearrangement links TRBV6-1 to TRBJ1-2, with 11 bases lining up with TRBD1. Sequencing was carried out using naive CD8+ T cells sorted from blood. CDR3 nucleotides: TGTGCCAGCAGTCGGACAGGGGGCGACTATGGCTACACCTTC. It yields the protein CASSRTGGDYGYTF.